The present T cell receptor (beta chain) was sequenced within a study of blood T cell repertoires in COVID-19. Study overall: Samples taken during acute and convalescent COVID-19 were collected in the United States, Italy and Spain. The analysed material was cDNA or gDNA that came from T cells, B-cell-depleted T cells, or PBMCs.

The germline gives CDR1 SEHNR, CDR2 FQNEAQ (reference sequence). V was cut by 5 bases and J by 1 base, with 8 bases left in between. There are 13 residues in the CDR3. Assignments of participants to cohorts depended upon their own reported clinical history. In the study's own analysis: Reference gene primer amplification gave estimated nucleated cell counts. TCRdb's copy holds only in-frame clones and misses some; the assay was immunoSEQ multiplex PCR. That table supplies the V and J calls and clone size; D and trimming were determined from the DNA. The sample lists 340,000 or so clones, approximately 86% occurring once.

Sequenced sample: PBMCs or T cells enriched from blood (not recorded which). This chain uses TRBV7-9 with TRBJ1-1, with D possibly TRBD1 on 6 matching bases. The origin of this receptor is a woman aged 40-49 years with acute COVID-19. Here the CDR3 DNA reads TGTGCCAGCAGCACAGGGCCGAACACTGAAGCTTTCTTT. This encodes CASSTGPNTEAFF. Based on the CDR3 plus reference TRBV7-9 and TRBJ1-1, the full variable domain is DTGVSQNPRHKITKRGQNVTFRCDPISEHNRLYWYRQTLGQGPEFLTYFQNEAQLEKSRLLSDRFSAERPKGSFSTLEIQRTEQGDSAMYLCASSTGPNTEAFFGQGTRLTVV.